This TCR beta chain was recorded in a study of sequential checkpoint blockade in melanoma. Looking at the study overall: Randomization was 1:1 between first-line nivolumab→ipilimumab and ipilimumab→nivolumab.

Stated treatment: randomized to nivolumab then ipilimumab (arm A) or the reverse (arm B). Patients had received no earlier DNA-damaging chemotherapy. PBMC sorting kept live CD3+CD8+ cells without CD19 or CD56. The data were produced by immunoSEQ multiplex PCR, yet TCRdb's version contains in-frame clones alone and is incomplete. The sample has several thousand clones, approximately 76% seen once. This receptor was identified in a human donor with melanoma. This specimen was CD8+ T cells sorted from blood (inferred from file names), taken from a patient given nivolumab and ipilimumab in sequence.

CDR3 protein: CAWSVVAGGPSPEQYF. CDR3 in DNA: TGTGCCTGGAGTGTGGTAGCGGGAGGGCCCTCCCCCGAGCAGTACTTC. The chain employs TRBV30 and TRBJ2-7; 11 bases are shared with TRBD2. Germline CDR1 is GTSNPN and CDR2 is SVGIG (reference sequence). The CDR3 spans 16 residues. Unmatched junction bases numbered 10, after V lost 0 bases and J lost 6 bases.